The clone carrying this T cell receptor beta chain was seen a handful of times. Its antigen is currently unknown. These data are taken from a study of blood T cells in healthy people across ages. As for the study in general: Using template switching, researchers captured about one barcoded beta molecule for each two T cells. Whole-study results and caveats: Possibly confounding the expanded clonotype changes was the fact that donor CMV status was unknown.

At least 6 micrograms of total RNA were extracted per sample. Combining a sample-barcoded 5' primer with a J-beta primer mix, a second PCR ran for 7 to 11 cycles. TCRdb re-called the 5' RACE reads with MiXCR, one entry per CDR3 protein. The sample consists of about 690,000 distinct CDR3 sequences, approximately 40% of them appearing once. The CDR3 extends over 12 amino acids. V was trimmed by 2 bases and J by 13 bases, leaving 14 bases between them. Germline V CDR1 and CDR2: MNHEY, SVGEGT. The receptor's source is a man at least 80 years old in good health. This chain uses TRBV6-2 or TRBV6-3 with TRBJ1-2; no clear D. Source material: blood. DNA for the CDR3: TGTGCCAGCAGTTACGAGGTGGACCGCGCCACCTTC. This gives the protein CASSYEVDRATF.